These 8 T cell receptor beta chains originate from one sample sequenced in a study of a mutant IDH1 vaccine in newly diagnosed glioma (dated by TCRdb to the early 2020s). Library method: the immunoSEQ multiplex PCR assay. TCRdb holds this immuneACCESS table with in-frame rearrangements only. Some clones are missing; in checked studies, unresolved V genes explain under half, and the rest has no known cause. This sample holds 53,000 or so clones; 78% were observed only once. The biggest ten clones account for around 5.3% of the sample. The sample's time point label, decoded: week 5, during vaccination. Every vaccine dose consisted of 300 ug of a 20-mer mutant IDH1 peptide in Montanide, administered subcutaneously together with topical imiquimod. Their specific antigens are unknown. This specimen was PBMCs, taken from a glioma patient whose treatment included an IDH1 peptide vaccine. These receptors all stem from a man aged 50 to 60 with glioma.

This clone was found once. The rearrangement joins TRBV19 to TRBJ2-7; D is undetermined. V was clipped by 1 base and J by 0 bases, with 7 bases between them. This CDR3 region has 14 residues. CDR1 and CDR2 from the germline V gene are LNHDA and SQIVND (reference sequence). CDR3 nucleotides: TGTGCCAGTAGTATAGCATCGAGCTCCTACGAGCAGTACTTC. Protein: CASSIASSSYEQYF.

V and J are TRBV7-9 and TRBJ2-1, with 8 bases lining up with TRBD1. Germline CDR1 reads SEHNR; CDR2 reads FQNEAQ (reference sequence). This CDR3 has 16 amino acids. With 1 base clipped from V and 6 bases from J, the junction kept 8 bases outside the gene matches. The CDR3 bases are TGTGCCAGCAGCTTAGGGACAGGGATGAGGGGCAATGAGCAGTTCTTC. Translating gives CASSLGTGMRGNEQFF.

The chain carries TRBV6-5 and TRBJ2-7; D may be TRBD2 (7 bases). The CDR3 sequence is 12 residues long. Per germline, CDR1 MNHEY and CDR2 SVGAGI. The germline V and J ends were trimmed by 8 bases and 6 bases, with 14 bases remaining between them. The CDR3 here is CASSLGGREQYF. The CDR3 DNA is TGTGCCAGCTCCCTCGGGGGGCGCGAGCAGTACTTC.

V and J are TRBV30 and TRBJ1-3; D is undetermined. Trimming left V 4 bases short and J 0 bases short, with 7 bases between. Germline CDR1 reads GTSNPN; CDR2 reads SVGIG (reference sequence). This CDR3 contains 13 residues. In DNA, the CDR3 is TGTGCCTGGATAATATCCTCTGGAAACACCATATATTTT. Protein sequence: CAWIISSGNTIYF.

The chain combines TRBV6-5 with TRBJ1-6; the match to TRBD1 covers 7 bases. From germline, CDR1 is MNHEY and CDR2 SVGAGI. V lost 5 bases and J lost 3; bases outside the gene matches: 4. The CDR3 sequence is 15 residues long. This chain's CDR3 is CASSARQGYNSPLHF. Here the CDR3 DNA reads TGTGCCAGCAGTGCCCGACAGGGCTATAATTCACCCCTCCACTTT.

The rearrangement uses TRBV5-1 and TRBJ1-3; 10 bases are a match to TRBD1. The CDR3 is 15 residues long. The germline V gene encodes CDR1 SGHRS and CDR2 YFSETQ. V lost 4 bases and J lost 8; bases outside the gene matches: 9. The chain's CDR3 is CASSPDRGLDDTIYF. CDR3 bases: TGCGCCAGCAGCCCTGACAGGGGGCTAGACGACACCATATATTTT. Full variable domain (missing parts from reference TRBV5-1 and TRBJ1-3): KAGVTQTPRYLIKTRGQQVTLSCSPISGHRSVSWYQQTPGQGLQFLFEYFSETQRNKGNFPGRFSGRQFSNSRSEMNVSTLELGDSALYLCASSPDRGLDDTIYFGEGSWLTVV.

The V call is TRBV18, the J call TRBJ1-4; the match to TRBD1 covers 7 bases. The CDR3 consists of 16 residues. CDR1 and CDR2 (germline): KGHSH, LQKENI. V lost 1 base, J lost 3 bases, and 5 bases stayed unmatched. CDR3 nucleotides: TGTGCCAGCTCACCACTCACGGACAGGCCTAATGAAAAACTGTTTTTT. This translates into CASSPLTDRPNEKLFF.

V gene TRBV4-1 combines with J gene TRBJ2-1; TRBD2 matches 13 bases. Trimming cost V 4 bases and J 7 bases; bases outside gene matches: 16. CDR3 length equals 19 residues. Germline CDR1 and CDR2: MGHRA and YSYEKL. CDR3 loop: CASSPSGLAGDLMGNEQFF. CDR3 in DNA: TGCGCCAGCAGCCCCTCCGGACTAGCGGGGGACCTTATGGGTAATGAGCAGTTCTTC.